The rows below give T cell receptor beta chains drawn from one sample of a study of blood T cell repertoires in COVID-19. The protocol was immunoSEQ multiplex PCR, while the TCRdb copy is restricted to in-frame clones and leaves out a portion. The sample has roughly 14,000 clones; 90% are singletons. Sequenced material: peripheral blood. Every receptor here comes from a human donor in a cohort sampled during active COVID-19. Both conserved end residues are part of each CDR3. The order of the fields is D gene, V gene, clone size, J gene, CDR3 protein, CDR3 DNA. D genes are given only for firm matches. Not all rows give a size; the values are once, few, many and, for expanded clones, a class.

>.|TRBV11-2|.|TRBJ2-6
CASSSNPSGANVLTF
TGTGCCAGCAGCTCCAATCCCTCTGGGGCCAACGTCCTGACTTTC
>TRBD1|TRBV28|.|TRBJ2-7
CASSLRTGISYEQYF
TGTGCCAGCAGTTTGAGGACAGGGATATCCTACGAGCAGTACTTC
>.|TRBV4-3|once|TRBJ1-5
CASSQEFPGGQPQHF
TGCGCCAGCAGCCAAGAGTTTCCGGGGGGTCAGCCCCAGCATTTT
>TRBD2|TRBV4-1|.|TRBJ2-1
CASSPQSTSGRAGEQFF
TGCGCCAGCAGCCCCCAATCGACTAGCGGGAGGGCCGGTGAGCAGTTCTTC
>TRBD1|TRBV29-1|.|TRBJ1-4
CSVGQGPNNEKLFF
TGCAGCGTAGGACAGGGACCCAATAATGAAAAACTGTTTTTT
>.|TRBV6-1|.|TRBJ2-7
CASSERETQQYF
TGTGCCAGCAGTGAACGGGAGACTCAGCAGTACTTC
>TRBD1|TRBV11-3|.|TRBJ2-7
CASSRKGQGTSYEQYF
TGTGCCAGCAGCCGGAAGGGACAGGGGACCTCCTACGAGCAGTACTTC
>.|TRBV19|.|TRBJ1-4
CASSLAAWEEKLFF
TGTGCCAGTAGTCTCGCGGCATGGGAGGAAAAACTGTTTTTT
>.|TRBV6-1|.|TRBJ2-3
CASSESGSPDTQYF
TGTGCCAGCAGTGAATCTGGGAGCCCAGATACGCAGTATTTT
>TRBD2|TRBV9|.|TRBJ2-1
CASSASGTSAEQFF
TGTGCCAGCAGCGCGTCCGGGACTAGCGCTGAGCAGTTCTTC
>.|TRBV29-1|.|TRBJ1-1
CSVERGDTEAFF
TGCAGCGTTGAGCGGGGGGACACTGAAGCTTTCTTT
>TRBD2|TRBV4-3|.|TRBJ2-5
CASSQDPPTSGVETQYF
TGCGCCAGCAGCCAAGATCCCCCGACTAGCGGGGTAGAGACCCAGTACTTC
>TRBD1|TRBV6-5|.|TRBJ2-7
CASSRRQGSHEQYF
TGTGCCAGCAGTCGCCGACAGGGTTCCCACGAGCAGTACTTC
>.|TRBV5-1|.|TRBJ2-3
CASSLEGQFTDTQYF
TGCGCCAGCAGCTTGGAAGGACAGTTCACAGATACGCAGTATTTT
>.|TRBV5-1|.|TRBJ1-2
CASSLTAGVWYGYTF
TGCGCCAGCAGCTTGACTGCGGGGGTATGGTATGGCTACACCTTC
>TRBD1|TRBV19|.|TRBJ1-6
CASSIDRESPLHF
TGTGCCAGTAGTATTGACAGGGAATCACCCCTCCACTTT
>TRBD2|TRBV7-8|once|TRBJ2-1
CASSTWEGRLEQFF
TGTGCCAGCAGCACTTGGGAGGGAAGACTTGAGCAGTTCTTC
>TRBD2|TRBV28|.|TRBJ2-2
CASSGTSGGPSGELFF
TGTGCCAGCAGTGGGACTAGCGGGGGGCCCTCCGGGGAGCTGTTTTTT
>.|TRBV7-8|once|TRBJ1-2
CASSHGREGDGYTF
TGTGCCAGCAGCCATGGACGTGAGGGTGATGGCTACACCTTC
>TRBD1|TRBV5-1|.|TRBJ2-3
CASSLAGGTPTDTQYF
TGCGCCAGCAGCTTGGCAGGGGGAACACCCACAGATACGCAGTATTTT
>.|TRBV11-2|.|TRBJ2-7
CASSPLGLSGQF
TGTGCCAGCAGCCCCTTAGGTTTATCTGGGCAATTC
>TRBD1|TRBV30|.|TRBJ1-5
CACGTGFGGPQHF
TGTGCCTGCGGGACAGGTTTCGGAGGGCCCCAGCATTTT
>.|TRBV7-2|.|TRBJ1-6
CASSLFSGFGNSPLHF
TGTGCCAGCAGCTTATTTTCGGGTTTTGGTAATTCACCCCTCCACTTT
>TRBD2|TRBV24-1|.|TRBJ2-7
CATSDGTSGYEQYF
TGTGCCACCAGTGATGGGACTAGCGGCTACGAGCAGTACTTC
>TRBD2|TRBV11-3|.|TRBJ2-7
CASSAGTSGENTYEQYF
TGTGCCAGCAGCGCCGGGACTAGCGGGGAAAACACCTACGAGCAGTACTTC
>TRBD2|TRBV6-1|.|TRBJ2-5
CASSEASLLAGSGTQYF
TGTGCCAGCAGTGAAGCCTCCTTGCTAGCGGGTTCCGGGACCCAGTACTTC
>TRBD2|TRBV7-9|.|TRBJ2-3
CASSPGTSPFTDTQYF
TGTGCCAGCAGCCCCGGGACTAGCCCCTTCACAGATACGCAGTATTTT
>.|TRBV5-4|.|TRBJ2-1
CASSLVPGDEQFF
TGTGCCAGCAGCTTGGTGCCCGGGGATGAGCAGTTCTTC
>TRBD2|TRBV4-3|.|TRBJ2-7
CASSQDTGGGNYEQYF
TGCGCCAGCAGCCAAGATACTGGCGGGGGGAACTACGAGCAGTACTTC
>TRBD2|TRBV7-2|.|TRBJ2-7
CASSPGTSGPAYYEQYF
TGTGCCAGCAGCCCCGGGACTAGCGGGCCCGCCTACTACGAGCAGTACTTC
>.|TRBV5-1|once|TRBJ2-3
CASSLDRSSTDTQYF
TGCGCCAGCAGCTTAGACAGGTCTAGCACAGATACGCAGTATTTT
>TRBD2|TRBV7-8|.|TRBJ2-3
CASSSQRGGPDTQYF
TGTGCCAGCAGCTCCCAGCGGGGGGGCCCAGATACGCAGTATTTT
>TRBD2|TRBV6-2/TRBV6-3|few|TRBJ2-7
CASSYEREVPLSYEQYF
TGTGCCAGCAGTTATGAGCGGGAGGTCCCCTTATCCTACGAGCAGTACTTC
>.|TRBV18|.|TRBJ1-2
CASSPLEGVGNYGYTF
TGTGCCAGCTCACCACTCGAAGGGGTTGGTAACTATGGCTACACCTTC
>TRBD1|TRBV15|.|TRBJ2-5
CATSGRTGEETQYF
TGTGCCACCAGCGGGAGGACAGGGGAAGAGACCCAGTACTTC
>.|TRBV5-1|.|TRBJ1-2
CASSLSRGGQWEHGYTF
TGCGCCAGCAGCTTATCGCGCGGGGGGCAGTGGGAACATGGCTACACCTTC
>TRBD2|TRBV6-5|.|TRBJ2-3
CASSDGTSSTDTQYF
TGTGCCAGCAGCGATGGGACTAGTAGCACAGATACGCAGTATTTT
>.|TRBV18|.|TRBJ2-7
CASSPPGLTEQYF
TGTGCCAGCTCACCACCGGGGCTCACGGAACAGTACTTC
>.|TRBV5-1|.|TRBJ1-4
CASSSEGPTTGSEKLFF
TGCGCCAGCAGCTCCGAGGGCCCGACTACAGGGAGTGAAAAACTGTTTTTT
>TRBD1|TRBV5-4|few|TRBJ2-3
CASSSADRGLADTQYF
TGTGCCAGCAGCTCAGCCGACAGGGGGCTTGCAGATACGCAGTATTTT
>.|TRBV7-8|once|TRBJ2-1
CASSLGGQSSYNEQFF
TGTGCCAGCAGCTTAGGTGGACAGAGCTCCTACAATGAGCAGTTCTTC
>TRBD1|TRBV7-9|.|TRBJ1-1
CASRRSGGRNTEAFF
TGTGCCAGCAGGCGATCAGGGGGAAGGAACACTGAAGCTTTCTTT
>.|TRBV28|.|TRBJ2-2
CASIRGNTGELFF
TGTGCCAGCATTAGGGGGAACACCGGGGAGCTGTTTTTT
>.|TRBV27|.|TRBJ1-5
CASSQSGLYSNQPQHF
TGTGCCAGCAGTCAATCGGGACTCTATAGCAATCAGCCCCAGCATTTT
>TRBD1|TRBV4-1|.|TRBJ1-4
CASSQIQGQGGKLFF
TGCGCCAGCAGCCAGATACAGGGGCAAGGGGGAAAACTGTTTTTT
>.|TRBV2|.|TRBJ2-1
CASTQGFYNEQFF
TGTGCCAGCACCCAGGGGTTCTACAATGAGCAGTTCTTC
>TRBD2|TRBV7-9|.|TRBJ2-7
CASSDGTSGGKQYF
TGTGCCAGCAGCGACGGGACTAGCGGGGGAAAGCAGTACTTC
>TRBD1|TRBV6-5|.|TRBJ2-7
CASSYTGQGIEQYF
TGTGCCAGCAGTTATACGGGACAGGGGATCGAGCAGTACTTC